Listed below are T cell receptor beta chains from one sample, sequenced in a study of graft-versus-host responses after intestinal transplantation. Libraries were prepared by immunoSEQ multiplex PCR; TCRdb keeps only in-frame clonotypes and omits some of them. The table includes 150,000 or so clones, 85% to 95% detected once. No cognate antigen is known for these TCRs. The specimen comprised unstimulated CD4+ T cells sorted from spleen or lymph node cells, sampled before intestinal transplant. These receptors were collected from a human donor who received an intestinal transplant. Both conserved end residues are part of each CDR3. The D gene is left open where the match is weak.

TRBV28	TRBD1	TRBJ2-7	CASRLGGQAYEQYF	TGTGCCAGCAGACTTGGGGGACAGGCCTACGAGCAGTACTTC
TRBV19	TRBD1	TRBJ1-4	CASVGQGNEKLFF	TGTGCCAGCGTGGGACAGGGGAATGAAAAACTGTTTTTT
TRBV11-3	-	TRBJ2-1	CASSPRGAYNEQFF	TGTGCCAGCAGCCCGCGGGGCGCCTACAATGAGCAGTTCTTC
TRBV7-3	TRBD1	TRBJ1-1	CASSLGQWNTEAFF	TGTGCCAGCAGCTTGGGACAGTGGAACACTGAAGCTTTCTTT
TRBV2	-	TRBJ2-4	CASSVGEAKNIQYF	TGTGCCAGCAGTGTGGGGGAGGCCAAAAACATTCAGTACTTC
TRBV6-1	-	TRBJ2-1	CASQARAVDEQFF	TGTGCCAGCCAAGCTCGCGCCGTGGATGAGCAGTTCTTC
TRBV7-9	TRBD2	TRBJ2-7	CASSPGASGYEQYF	TGTGCCAGCAGCCCGGGGGCTAGCGGGTACGAGCAGTACTTC
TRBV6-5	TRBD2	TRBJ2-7	CASNLAGGSYEQYF	TGTGCCAGCAACCTAGCGGGGGGCTCCTACGAGCAGTACTTC
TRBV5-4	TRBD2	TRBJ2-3	CASSSTSVGGDTQYF	TGTGCCAGCAGCTCGACTAGCGTAGGGGGGGATACGCAGTATTTT
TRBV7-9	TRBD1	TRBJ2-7	CASSLTGDEQYF	TGTGCCAGCAGCCTTACAGGGGACGAGCAGTACTTC